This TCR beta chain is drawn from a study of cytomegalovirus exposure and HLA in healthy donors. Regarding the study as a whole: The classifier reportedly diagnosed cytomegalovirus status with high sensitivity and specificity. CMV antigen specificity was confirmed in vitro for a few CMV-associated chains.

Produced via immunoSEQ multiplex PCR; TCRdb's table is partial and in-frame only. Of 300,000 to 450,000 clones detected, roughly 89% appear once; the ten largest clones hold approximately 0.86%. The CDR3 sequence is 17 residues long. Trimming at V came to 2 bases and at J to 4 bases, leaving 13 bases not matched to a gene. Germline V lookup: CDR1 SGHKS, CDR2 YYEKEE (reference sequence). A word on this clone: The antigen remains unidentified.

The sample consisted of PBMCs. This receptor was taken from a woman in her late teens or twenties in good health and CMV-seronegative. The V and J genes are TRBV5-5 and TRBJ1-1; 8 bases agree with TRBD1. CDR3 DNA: TGTGCCAGCAGCTTAGGACAGGGAACGGTCGTGGCCACTGAAGCTTTCTTT. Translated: CASSLGQGTVVATEAFF.